Sequencing of this TCR beta chain was carried out in a study of cytomegalovirus exposure and HLA in healthy donors. For the study at large: Earlier findings included nearly 120 million unique TCR beta sequences obtained from around 180 million T cells.

PCR employed 60 Vbeta and 13 Jbeta primers. Data came from immunoSEQ multiplex PCR; TCRdb stores just in-frame clones and leaves some out. The sample lists under 110,000 clones; roughly 71% were seen once. The CDR3 runs 16 residues. Losses at the gene ends were 4 bases for V and 5 bases for J; bases not matched to a gene: 9. Per germline, CDR1 SGHDT and CDR2 YYEEEE. Specimen: PBMCs. This rearrangement joins TRBV5-6 to TRBJ1-5; TRBD1 matches 10 bases. The clonotype originates from a male donor in good health and CMV-seropositive. The chain's CDR3 is CASSEGGQGGYQPQHF. The DNA of the CDR3 is TGTGCCAGCAGCGAGGGAGGACAGGGGGGCTATCAGCCCCAGCATTTT.